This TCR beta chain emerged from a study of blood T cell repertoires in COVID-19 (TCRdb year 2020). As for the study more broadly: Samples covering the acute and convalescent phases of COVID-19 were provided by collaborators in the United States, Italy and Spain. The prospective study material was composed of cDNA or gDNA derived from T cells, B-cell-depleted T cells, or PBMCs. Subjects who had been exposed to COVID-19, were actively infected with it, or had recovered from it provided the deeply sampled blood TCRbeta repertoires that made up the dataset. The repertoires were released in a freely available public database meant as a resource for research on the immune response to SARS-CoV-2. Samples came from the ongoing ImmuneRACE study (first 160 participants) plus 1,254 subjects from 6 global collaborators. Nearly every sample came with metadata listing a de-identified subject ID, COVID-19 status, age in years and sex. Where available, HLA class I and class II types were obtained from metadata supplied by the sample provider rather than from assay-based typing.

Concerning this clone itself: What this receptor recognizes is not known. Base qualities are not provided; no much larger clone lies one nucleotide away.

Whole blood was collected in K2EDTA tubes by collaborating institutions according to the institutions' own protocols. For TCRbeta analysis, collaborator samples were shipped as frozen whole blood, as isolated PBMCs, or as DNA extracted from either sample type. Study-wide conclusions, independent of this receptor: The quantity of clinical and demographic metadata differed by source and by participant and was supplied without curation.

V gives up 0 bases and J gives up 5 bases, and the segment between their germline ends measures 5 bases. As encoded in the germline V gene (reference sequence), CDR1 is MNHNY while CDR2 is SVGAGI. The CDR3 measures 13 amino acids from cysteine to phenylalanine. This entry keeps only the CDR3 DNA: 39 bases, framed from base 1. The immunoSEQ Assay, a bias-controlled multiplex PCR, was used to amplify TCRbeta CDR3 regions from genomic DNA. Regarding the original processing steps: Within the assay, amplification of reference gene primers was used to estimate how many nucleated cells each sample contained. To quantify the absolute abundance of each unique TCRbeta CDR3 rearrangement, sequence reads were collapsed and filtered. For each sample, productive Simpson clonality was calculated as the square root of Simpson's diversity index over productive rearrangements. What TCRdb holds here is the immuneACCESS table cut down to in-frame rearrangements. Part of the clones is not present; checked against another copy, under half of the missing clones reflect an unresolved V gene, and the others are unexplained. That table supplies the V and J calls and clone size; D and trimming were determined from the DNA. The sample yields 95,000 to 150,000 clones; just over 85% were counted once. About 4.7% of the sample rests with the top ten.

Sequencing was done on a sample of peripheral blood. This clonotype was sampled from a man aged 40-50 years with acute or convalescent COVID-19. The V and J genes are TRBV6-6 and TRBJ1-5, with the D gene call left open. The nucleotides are TGTGCCAGCAGTTACTCGAGAGATCAGCCCCAGCATTTT. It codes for CASSYSRDQPQHF.